This T cell receptor beta chain was sequenced during a study of CD4 T cells in relation to SARS-CoV-2 and coronaviruses. Study overall: TCR beta CDR3s were sequenced after roughly nine-day antigen culture of PBMCs.

Comment on this clone: Its antigen is still unknown.

TCRdb's copy holds only in-frame clones and misses some; the assay was immunoSEQ multiplex PCR. Of under 20,000 clones detected, roughly 87% appear once; the ten largest clones hold 31%. The unexposed donors gave CD4+ T cells in about 2011-2018, prior to COVID-19. The cells were cultured for about 10 days before CD4+ T cells were isolated. Cells permitting, SARS-CoV-2 S/N and four cold-coronavirus spikes were tested on unexposed-donor CD4+ T cells. The CDR3 is 14 amino acids. The J segment lost 6 bases and the V segment lost 6 bases, leaving 8 bases of the junction unmatched. Germline CDR1 reads SGHRS; CDR2 reads YFSETQ.

The TCR was taken from a human donor in good health. The source material was CD4+ T cells from PBMCs, cultured in vitro. The chain recombines TRBV5-1 with TRBJ1-4, with 7 positions matching TRBD1. For the CDR3, the DNA is TGCGCCAGCAACCGACAGGGCCAGGATGAAAAACTGTTTTTT. The encoded protein is CASNRQGQDEKLFF. Drawing the rest from reference TRBV5-1 and TRBJ1-4, the complete variable domain is KAGVTQTPRYLIKTRGQQVTLSCSPISGHRSVSWYQQTPGQGLQFLFEYFSETQRNKGNFPGRFSGRQFSNSRSEMNVSTLELGDSALYLCASNRQGQDEKLFFGSGTQLSVL.